The 3 T cell receptor beta chains reported below all come from one sample, sequenced in a study of blood T cell repertoires in COVID-19. Generated by immunoSEQ multiplex PCR, the TCRdb table keeps only in-frame clones and is missing some. This table has roughly 320,000 clones, 90% appearing once. The sequenced sample consisted of PBMCs or T cells enriched from blood (not recorded which). These receptors came from a woman younger than 45 who had been exposed to COVID-19.

This rearrangement joins TRBV12-5 to TRBJ1-5; 11 nucleotides align to TRBD1. Trimming took 3 bases from V and 6 from J; bases not matched to a gene: 4. The germline V gene has CDR1 LGHNT and CDR2 FRNRAP. This CDR3 is built from 15 residues. CDR3 sequence reads: CASGLGQGAGQPQHF. CDR3 DNA sequence: TGTGCTAGTGGTTTAGGACAGGGGGCAGGTCAGCCCCAGCATTTT.

The genes are TRBV7-2 and TRBJ2-1; 9 bases match TRBD2. This CDR3 contains 15 residues. Germline lookup yields CDR1 SGHTA and CDR2 FQGNSA. The V segment lost 4 bases and the J segment 1 base; nucleotides outside the gene matches: 2. The CDR3 DNA is TGTGCCAGCAGCTCTAGCGGGGATTCCTACAATGAGCAGTTCTTC. It codes for CASSSSGDSYNEQFF.

The chain carries TRBV6-5 and TRBJ1-2; TRBD1 matches 8 bases. The germline V gene has CDR1 MNHEY and CDR2 SVGAGI. The V segment lost 2 bases and the J segment 8 bases; nucleotides outside the gene matches: 13. The CDR3 has 16 residues. CDR3 bases: TGTGCCAGCAGTTACAAGGCTGCAGGGGGCGTGGAGGGCTACACCTTC. This codes for CASSYKAAGGVEGYTF.